The 28 T cell receptor beta chains reported below all come from one sample, sequenced in a study of cytomegalovirus exposure and HLA in healthy donors. The PCR had 60 Vbeta and 13 Jbeta primers. Generated by immunoSEQ multiplex PCR, the TCRdb table keeps only in-frame clones and is missing some. The sample holds some 120,000 clones, roughly 82% seen once. Sequencing was performed on PBMCs. These receptors were obtained from a man aged 35-49 years in good health and CMV-seropositive.

The chain employs TRBV11-2 and TRBJ1-1; D is unresolved. The CDR3 runs to 13 residues. Germline-derived CDR1 and CDR2 are SGHAT and FQNNGV. V gave up 5 bases and J gave up 1 base, with 8 bases separating them. DNA for the CDR3: TGTGCCAGCAGCATTGACAAGAACACTGAAGCTTTCTTT. Translated: CASSIDKNTEAFF.

This chain links TRBV19 with TRBJ1-1, with D maybe TRBD1 (6 bases). The CDR3 is 13 amino acids. Trimming took 6 bases from V and 4 from J, leaving 12 bases between them. The germline gives CDR1 LNHDA, CDR2 SQIVND (reference sequence). DNA of the CDR3: TGTGCCAGTAGACAAACAGGGCCCACTGAAGCTTTCTTT. Residues: CASRQTGPTEAFF.

This clone was recorded once. This chain links TRBV6-1 with TRBJ2-1, with TRBD1 matching over 10 bases. The V gene's germline CDR1 is MNHNS and CDR2 SASEGT. V trimming: 2 bases; J trimming: 9 bases; junction bases outside the gene matches: 10. This CDR3 comprises 16 residues. CDR3 loop: CASSESGTGVRVEQFF. CDR3 sequence (DNA): TGTGCCAGCAGTGAATCAGGGACAGGGGTTCGGGTTGAGCAGTTCTTC.

The J gene is TRBJ1-3, the V gene TRBV10-3, with D tentatively TRBD1 (5 bases). The ends were cut back, 10 bases at V and 0 bases at J, with 10 bases in the middle. The CDR3 loop spans 13 amino acids. Germline V gene lookup returns CDR1 ENHRY and CDR2 SYGVKD. The CDR3 here is CATQQDSGNTIYF. In DNA, the CDR3 is TGTGCCACGCAACAGGACTCTGGAAACACCATATATTTT.

CDR3 in DNA: TGTGCCAGCAGCCCCGGGACTAGCGGGGTCGGGCAGTACTTC. This gives the protein CASSPGTSGVGQYF. The genes are TRBV4-2 and TRBJ2-7; 13 positions agree with TRBD2. Germline trimming cut 4 bases from V and 9 bases from J; bases unmatched to any gene: 6. Germline loops: CDR1 LGHNA, CDR2 YNFKEQ. This CDR3 comprises 14 residues.

V gene TRBV4-1 combines with J gene TRBJ2-5, with TRBD2 identical over 11 bases. The CDR3 runs to 16 residues. In germline, CDR1 is MGHRA, CDR2 YSYEKL. Trimming removed 4 bases from V and 5 bases from J; junction bases left unmatched: 9. The CDR3 coding sequence is TGCGCCAGCAGCCGGGTTACTAGCGGGGGTGGGGAGACCCAGTACTTC. This sequence encodes CASSRVTSGGGETQYF.

The rearrangement uses TRBV7-9 and TRBJ1-1, with TRBD1 as a possible D gene (5 bases). The CDR3 is 14 amino acids. Germline-derived CDR1 and CDR2 are SEHNR and FQNEAQ (reference sequence). V dropped 1 base and J dropped 7 bases, with 13 bases sitting between them. Written as DNA, the CDR3 is TGTGCCAGCAGCTTAGGAGGAGGGGACCGTGAAGCTTTCTTT. Translation: CASSLGGGDREAFF.

The chain recombines TRBV28 with TRBJ1-3; D is perhaps TRBD1 (5 bases). The CDR3 extends over 19 amino acids. The V gene's germline CDR1 is MDHEN and CDR2 SYDVKM. Trimming removed 5 bases at V and 0 bases at J, with 23 bases between. CDR3 loop: CASSLNPDRPGGSGNTIYF. The CDR3 bases are TGTGCCAGCAGTCTAAATCCGGACCGACCCGGGGGCTCTGGAAACACCATATATTTT.

The chain uses TRBV2 and TRBJ1-1, with 7 bases aligning to TRBD1. Germline CDR1 is SNHLY and CDR2 is FYNNEI. The CDR3 contains 14 residues. V was clipped by 5 bases and J by 0 bases; unmatched bases: 3. The chain's CDR3 is CASSKQGLNTEAFF. The CDR3 coding sequence is TGTGCCAGCAGTAAACAGGGGTTGAACACTGAAGCTTTCTTT. The entire variable domain, with the rest obtained from reference TRBV2 and TRBJ1-1, is as follows: EPEVTQTPSHQVTQMGQEVILRCVPISNHLYFYWYRQILGQKVEFLVSFYNNEISEKSEIFDDQFSVERPDGSNFTLKIRSTKLEDSAMYFCASSKQGLNTEAFFGQGTRLTVV.

J is TRBJ1-1 and V is TRBV12-5, with D tentatively TRBD1 (6 bases). The V gene's germline CDR1 is LGHNT and CDR2 FRNRAP. The length of the CDR3 is 13 residues. The V end was cut by 7 bases, the J end by 5 bases, with 14 bases between. CDR3 region: CASAHRVDTEAFF. The CDR3 region has the DNA TGTGCTAGTGCTCACAGGGTGGATACTGAAGCTTTCTTT.

The V call is TRBV4-1, the J call TRBJ1-1; the D is unclear. Between the trimmed V and J ends, which lost 5 bases and 5 bases, there was a span of 15 bases. CDR3 size: 14 residues. Germline CDR1 and CDR2: MGHRA and YSYEKL. DNA of the CDR3: TGCGCCAGCAGCTCAAGCGGGGTGGGGACTGAAGCTTTCTTT. This codes for CASSSSGVGTEAFF.

This chain uses TRBV28 with TRBJ2-5; possibly TRBD2 for D (5 bases). Germline CDR1 is MDHEN and CDR2 is SYDVKM. The V end was cut by 5 bases, the J end by 5 bases, with 9 bases between. The CDR3 has 12 residues. The CDR3 DNA reads as TGTGCCAGCAGTGCCCGGACTGAGACCCAGTACTTC. Its protein product is CASSARTETQYF.

Only one count was recorded for this clone. The chain employs TRBV5-6 and TRBJ1-6, with a weak D call TRBD1 (6 bases). The CDR3 runs 15 residues. Deletions cut 2 bases from V and 10 bases from J, with 16 bases between. Germline CDR1 reads SGHDT; CDR2 reads YYEEEE. The CDR3 region has the DNA TGTGCCAGCAGCTTAGGGGGAACGACGGGATCACCCCTCCACTTT. Translated, it gives CASSLGGTTGSPLHF.

This clone was counted only a few times. The chain recombines TRBV7-9 with TRBJ1-1, with D possibly matching TRBD1 (5 bases). The CDR3 contains 14 residues. The V and J ends lost 5 bases and 11 bases respectively, with 21 bases between them. In germline, CDR1 is SEHNR, CDR2 FQNEAQ (reference sequence). The CDR3 DNA is TGTGCCAGCAGCCGTAATGAGGCCGGGGGTTGGGCTTTCTTT. The encoded protein is CASSRNEAGGWAFF.

The V and J genes are TRBV7-3 and TRBJ2-5; 8 nucleotides align to TRBD2. The CDR3 has 15 amino acids. Germline V gene lookup returns CDR1 SGHTA and CDR2 FQGTGA. J gave up 4 bases and V 0 bases, and 4 bases lay outside the gene matches. Here the CDR3 DNA reads TGTGCCAGCAGCTTAACGCGGGGGGCCCGAGAGACCCAGTACTTC. This translates into CASSLTRGARETQYF.

The CDR3 reads CASSDRYSDTGELFF. The CDR3, as DNA: TGTGCCAGCAGTGATCGGTATAGCGACACCGGGGAGCTGTTTTTT. The chain carries TRBV2 and TRBJ2-2; D possibly corresponds to TRBD2 (5 bases). Germline CDR1 SNHLY, CDR2 FYNNEI. This CDR3 has 15 amino acids. V was shortened by 3 bases and J by 3 bases, with 11 bases between the two germline ends.

The chain recombines TRBV7-9 with TRBJ2-2, with 8 bases fitting TRBD1. V was clipped by 5 bases and J by 1 base; unmatched bases: 12. CDR1 and CDR2 from the germline V gene are SEHNR and FQNEAQ (reference sequence). This CDR3 is 18 amino acids long. This CDR3 is CASSKTVIGTGNTGELFF. CDR3 nucleotides: TGTGCCAGCAGCAAAACCGTTATCGGGACAGGGAACACCGGGGAGCTGTTTTTT.

This clone is a singleton in its sample. This chain connects TRBV18 to TRBJ1-1, with D uncertain. The CDR3 totals 15 residues. Trimming shortened V by 0 bases and J by 1 base, and 9 bases separated the two germline ends. Germline V gives CDR1 KGHSH, CDR2 LQKENI. CDR3 in amino acids: CASSPPEAQNTEAFF. The CDR3 coding sequence is TGTGCCAGCTCACCACCTGAAGCTCAGAACACTGAAGCTTTCTTT. Full variable domain (missing parts from reference TRBV18 and TRBJ1-1): NAGVMQNPRHLVRRRGQEARLRCSPMKGHSHVYWYRQLPEEGLKFMVYLQKENIIDESGMPKERFSAEFPKEGPSILRIQQVVRGDSAAYFCASSPPEAQNTEAFFGQGTRLTVV.

The J gene is TRBJ1-2, the V gene TRBV6-5, with D tentatively TRBD1 (5 bases). CDR1 and CDR2 (germline): MNHEY, SVGAGI. V shed 5 bases and J shed 14 bases, with 12 bases lying between them. The CDR3 spans 10 residues. As DNA, the CDR3 is TGTGCCAGCAGTGACCTGGGGCCGACCTTC. Protein product: CASSDLGPTF.

About this clone itself: This sample includes further DNA sequences coding for the same CDR3. V and J are TRBV7-2 and TRBJ1-2, with 7 bases that match TRBD1. Per the germline V gene, CDR1 is SGHTA and CDR2 is FQGNSA. The V gene end was trimmed by 5 bases and the J gene end by 8 bases; junction bases not matched to a gene: 17. CDR3 size: 16 residues. The CDR3 DNA reads TGTGCCAGCAGCCGGGGGGGACAGCGGGGAGGTGGAGGCTACACCTTC. Amino acids: CASSRGGQRGGGGYTF.

The chain joins TRBV18 to TRBJ1-5, with D possibly TRBD1 on 5 matching bases. Looked up from germline, CDR1 is KGHSH and CDR2 is LQKENI. The CDR3 covers 15 residues. Trimming removed 6 bases at V and 4 bases at J, with 16 bases between. CDR3 region: CASSPITGGNQPQHF. The CDR3 coding sequence is TGTGCCAGCTCTCCGATAACGGGGGGAAATCAGCCCCAGCATTTT.

This clone was seen once. The chain has TRBV28 and TRBJ1-1, with unresolved D. Per germline, CDR1 MDHEN and CDR2 SYDVKM. The CDR3 consists of 12 residues. V was clipped by 6 bases and J by 7 bases, with 12 bases between them. CDR3: CASRILRGEAFF. The CDR3 DNA is TGTGCCAGCAGGATCCTTCGGGGTGAAGCTTTCTTT.

This clone came up once. The V gene is TRBV7-3, the J gene TRBJ1-5, with D possibly TRBD1 on 6 matching bases. The germline V gene encodes CDR1 SGHTA and CDR2 FQGTGA. CDR3 length: 18 residues. V was clipped by 5 bases and J by 3 bases, with 23 bases between them. The CDR3 bases are TGTGCCAGCAGCCCTAACCCCCAGACCGACAGGAACAATCAGCCCCAGCATTTT. Translated: CASSPNPQTDRNNQPQHF.

The chain combines TRBV5-1 with TRBJ1-1, with TRBD1 matching 9 bases. The germline V gene has CDR1 SGHRS and CDR2 YFSETQ. V lost 3 bases and J lost 6; bases outside the gene matches: 6. This CDR3 spans 14 amino acids. The DNA of the CDR3 is TGCGCCAGCAGCTCGGGACAGGGAGTCCCTGAAGCTTTCTTT. It translates to CASSSGQGVPEAFF.

CDR3 nucleotide sequence: TGTGCCAGCAGTTTCCCTAGCGGGGTTAGCACAGATACGCAGTATTTT. Protein: CASSFPSGVSTDTQYF. The chain uses TRBV28 and TRBJ2-3, with TRBD2 matching 9 bases. Germline trimming cut 3 bases from V and 0 bases from J; bases unmatched to any gene: 4. Germline V CDR1 and CDR2: MDHEN, SYDVKM. This CDR3 is 16 amino acids long.

There are a few counts of this clone. The chain has TRBV28 and TRBJ1-4; 7 bases agree with TRBD1. V lost 10 bases, J lost 0 bases, and 11 bases stayed unmatched. The CDR3 covers 16 residues. Germline CDR1 is MDHEN and CDR2 is SYDVKM. The CDR3 nucleotides are TGTGCCATCAGGGGGGGACGGGCGGCAACTAATGAAAAACTGTTTTTT. This translates into CAIRGGRAATNEKLFF.

The gene calls are TRBV28 and TRBJ1-5; TRBD1 matches at 8 bases. This CDR3 region has 14 residues. With 4 bases clipped from V and 5 bases from J, the junction kept 4 bases outside the gene matches. Germline CDR1 reads MDHEN; CDR2 reads SYDVKM. The CDR3 loop reads CASSSTGAYQPQHF. The CDR3 coding sequence is TGTGCCAGCAGTTCGACAGGGGCGTATCAGCCCCAGCATTTT.

The chain carries TRBV7-2 and TRBJ2-7; the match to TRBD2 covers 8 bases. J was trimmed by 1 base and V by 1 base; bases with no gene match: 6. CDR1 is SGHTA, CDR2 FQGNSA, per germline. The CDR3 totals 16 residues. The CDR3 loop reads CASSLGGAGESYEQYF. The CDR3 bases are TGTGCCAGCAGCTTAGGAGGAGCGGGGGAGTCCTACGAGCAGTACTTC.